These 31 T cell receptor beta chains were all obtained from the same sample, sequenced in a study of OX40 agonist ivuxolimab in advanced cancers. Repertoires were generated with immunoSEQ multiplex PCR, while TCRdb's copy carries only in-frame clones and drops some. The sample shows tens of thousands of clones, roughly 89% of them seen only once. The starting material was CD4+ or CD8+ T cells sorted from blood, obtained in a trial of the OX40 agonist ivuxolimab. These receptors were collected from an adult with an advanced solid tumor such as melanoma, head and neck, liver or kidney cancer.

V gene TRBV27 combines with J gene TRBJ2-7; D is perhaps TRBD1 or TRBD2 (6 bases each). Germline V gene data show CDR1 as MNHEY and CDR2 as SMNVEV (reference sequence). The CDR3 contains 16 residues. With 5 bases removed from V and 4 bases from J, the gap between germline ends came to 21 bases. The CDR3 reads CASSLPRGLNFYEQYF. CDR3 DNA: TGTGCCAGCAGTCTTCCCCGGGGGCTCAACTTTTACGAGCAGTACTTC.

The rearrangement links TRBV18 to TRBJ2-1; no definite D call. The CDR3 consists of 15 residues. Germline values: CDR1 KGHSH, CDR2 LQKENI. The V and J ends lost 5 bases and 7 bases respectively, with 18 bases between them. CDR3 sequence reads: CASSYQFPISNEQFF. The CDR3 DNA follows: TGTGCCAGCTCATACCAATTCCCCATCTCGAATGAGCAGTTCTTC.

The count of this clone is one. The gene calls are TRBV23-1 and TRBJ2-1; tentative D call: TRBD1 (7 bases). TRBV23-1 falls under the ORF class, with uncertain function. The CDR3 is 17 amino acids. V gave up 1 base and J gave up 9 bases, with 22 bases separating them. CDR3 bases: TGCGCCAGCAGTCAATTAAGGAGGGCAGGGGGTTTGGGTGAGCAGTTCTTC. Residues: CASSQLRRAGGLGEQFF.

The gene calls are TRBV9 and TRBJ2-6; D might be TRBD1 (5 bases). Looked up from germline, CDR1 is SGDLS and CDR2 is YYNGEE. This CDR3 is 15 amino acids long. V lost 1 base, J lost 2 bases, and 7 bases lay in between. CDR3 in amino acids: CASSVQGTGANVLTF. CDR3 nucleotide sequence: TGTGCCAGCAGCGTACAGGGAACTGGGGCCAACGTCCTGACTTTC.

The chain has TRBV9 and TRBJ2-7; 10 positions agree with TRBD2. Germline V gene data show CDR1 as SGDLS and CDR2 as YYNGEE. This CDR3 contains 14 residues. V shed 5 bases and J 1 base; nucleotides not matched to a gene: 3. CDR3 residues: CASSRTSGSYEQYF. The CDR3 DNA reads TGTGCCAGCAGTCGGACTAGCGGATCCTACGAGCAGTACTTC.

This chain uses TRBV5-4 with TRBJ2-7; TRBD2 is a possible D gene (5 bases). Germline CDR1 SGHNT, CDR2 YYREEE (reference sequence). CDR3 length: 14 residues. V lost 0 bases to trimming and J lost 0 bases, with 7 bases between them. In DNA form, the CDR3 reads TGTGCCAGCAGCTTGGCTAGCCGCTCCTACGAGCAGTACTTC. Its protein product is CASSLASRSYEQYF. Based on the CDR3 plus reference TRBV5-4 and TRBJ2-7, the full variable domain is ETGVTQSPTHLIKTRGQQVTLRCSSQSGHNTVSWYQQALGQGPQFIFQYYREEENGRGNFPPRFSGLQFPNYSSELNVNALELDDSALYLCASSLASRSYEQYFGPGTRLTVT.

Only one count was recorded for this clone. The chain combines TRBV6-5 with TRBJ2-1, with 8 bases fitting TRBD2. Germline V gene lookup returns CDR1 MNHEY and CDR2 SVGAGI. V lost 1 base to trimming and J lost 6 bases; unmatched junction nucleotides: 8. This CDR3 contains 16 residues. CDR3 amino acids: CASSYWGGRFPNEQFF. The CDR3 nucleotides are TGTGCCAGCAGTTACTGGGGCGGGAGGTTCCCCAATGAGCAGTTCTTC.

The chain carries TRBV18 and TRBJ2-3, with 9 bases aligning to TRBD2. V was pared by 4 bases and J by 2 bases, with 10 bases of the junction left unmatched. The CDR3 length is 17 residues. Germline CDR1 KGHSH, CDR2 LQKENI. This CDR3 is CASSLIKLAGPTDTQYF. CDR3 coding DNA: TGTGCCAGCTCACTTATTAAACTAGCGGGCCCCACAGATACGCAGTATTTT.

The chain's CDR3 is CASSRSGDYNEQFF. In DNA form, the CDR3 reads TGTGCCAGCAGCCGTAGCGGGGACTACAATGAGCAGTTCTTC. This rearrangement joins TRBV7-9 to TRBJ2-1; 8 bases match TRBD2. Looked up from germline, CDR1 is SEHNR and CDR2 is FQNEAQ (reference sequence). This CDR3 has 14 residues. The junction had 3 bases not matched to a gene; V was cut back by 5 bases and J by 3 bases.

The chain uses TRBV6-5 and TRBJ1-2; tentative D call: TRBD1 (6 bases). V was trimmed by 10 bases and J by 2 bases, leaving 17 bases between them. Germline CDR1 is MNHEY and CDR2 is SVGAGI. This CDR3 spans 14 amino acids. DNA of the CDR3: TGTGCCACGTACGACAACAGGGAGAACTATGGCTACACCTTC. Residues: CATYDNRENYGYTF.

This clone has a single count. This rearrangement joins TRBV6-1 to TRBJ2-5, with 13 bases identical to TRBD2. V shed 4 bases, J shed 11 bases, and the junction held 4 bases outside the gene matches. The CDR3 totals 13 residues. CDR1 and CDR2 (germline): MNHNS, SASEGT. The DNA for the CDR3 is TGTGCCAGCAGTGCTACTAGCGGGAGGGAGCAGTACTTC. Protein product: CASSATSGREQYF.

The DNA of the CDR3 is TGTGCCAGCAGCTTAGTTGGGCCAATCAATGAGCAGTTCTTC. It is translated as CASSLVGPINEQFF. The chain is built from TRBV7-9 and TRBJ2-1; D ambiguous. The V and J ends lost 1 base and 6 bases respectively, with 10 bases between them. CDR3 length: 14 amino acids. The V gene's germline CDR1 is SEHNR and CDR2 FQNEAQ (reference sequence). The variable domain in full, completed from reference TRBV7-9 and TRBJ2-1, reads DTGVSQNPRHKITKRGQNVTFRCDPISEHNRLYWYRQTLGQGPEFLTYFQNEAQLEKSRLLSDRFSAERPKGSFSTLEIQRTEQGDSAMYLCASSLVGPINEQFFGPGTRLTVL.

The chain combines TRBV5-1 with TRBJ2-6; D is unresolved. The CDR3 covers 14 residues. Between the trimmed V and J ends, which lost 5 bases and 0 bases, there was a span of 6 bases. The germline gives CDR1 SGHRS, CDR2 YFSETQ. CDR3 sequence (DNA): TGCGCCAGCAGTGTAGGCTCTGGGGCCAACGTCCTGACTTTC. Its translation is CASSVGSGANVLTF.

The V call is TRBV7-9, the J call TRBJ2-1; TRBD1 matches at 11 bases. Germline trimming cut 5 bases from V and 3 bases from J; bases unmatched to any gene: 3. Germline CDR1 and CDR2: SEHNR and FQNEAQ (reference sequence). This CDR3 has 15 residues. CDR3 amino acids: CASSAGTGGYNEQFF. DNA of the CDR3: TGTGCCAGCAGCGCCGGGACAGGGGGCTACAATGAGCAGTTCTTC.

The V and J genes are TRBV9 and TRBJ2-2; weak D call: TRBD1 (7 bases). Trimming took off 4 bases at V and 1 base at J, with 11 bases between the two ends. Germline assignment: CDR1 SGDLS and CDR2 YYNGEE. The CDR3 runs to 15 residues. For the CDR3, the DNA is TGTGCCAGCAGCCAGGGGGGAGGGAACACCGGGGAGCTGTTTTTT. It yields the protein CASSQGGGNTGELFF.

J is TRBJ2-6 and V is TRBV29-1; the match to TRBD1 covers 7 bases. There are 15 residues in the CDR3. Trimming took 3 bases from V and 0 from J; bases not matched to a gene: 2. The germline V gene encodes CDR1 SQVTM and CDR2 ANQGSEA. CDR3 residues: CSVEGQNSGANVLTF. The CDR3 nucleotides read TGCAGCGTTGAGGGACAGAACTCTGGGGCCAACGTCCTGACTTTC.

The CDR3 DNA is TGTGCCAGCAGTTACTCGAACACCGCCGGGGAGCTGTTTTTT. It yields the protein CASSYSNTAGELFF. This sequence joins TRBV6-5 and TRBJ2-2; D call uncertain. The CDR3 is made up of 14 amino acids. Trimming removed 0 bases at V and 6 bases at J, with 8 bases between. Germline V gene lookup returns CDR1 MNHEY and CDR2 SVGAGI.

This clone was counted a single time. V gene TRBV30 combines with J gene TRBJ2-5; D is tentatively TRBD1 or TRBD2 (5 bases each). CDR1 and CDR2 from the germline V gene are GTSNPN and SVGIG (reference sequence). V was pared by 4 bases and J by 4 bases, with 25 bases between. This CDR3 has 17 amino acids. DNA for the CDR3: TGTGCCTGGAACCCAGGGTCCGGGCCGAGGGCGGGAGAGACCCAGTACTTC. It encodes CAWNPGSGPRAGETQYF.

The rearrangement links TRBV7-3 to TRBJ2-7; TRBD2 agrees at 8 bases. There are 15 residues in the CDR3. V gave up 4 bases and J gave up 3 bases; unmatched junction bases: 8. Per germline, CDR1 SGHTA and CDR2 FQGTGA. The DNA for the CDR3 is TGTGCCAGCAGCTCCACCGGGACTAGGGACTACGAGCAGTACTTC. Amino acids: CASSSTGTRDYEQYF. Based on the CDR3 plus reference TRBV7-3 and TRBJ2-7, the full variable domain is GAGVSQTPSNKVTEKGKYVELRCDPISGHTALYWYRQSLGQGPEFLIYFQGTGAADDSGLPNDRFFAVRPEGSVSTLKIQRTERGDSAVYLCASSSTGTRDYEQYFGPGTRLTVT.

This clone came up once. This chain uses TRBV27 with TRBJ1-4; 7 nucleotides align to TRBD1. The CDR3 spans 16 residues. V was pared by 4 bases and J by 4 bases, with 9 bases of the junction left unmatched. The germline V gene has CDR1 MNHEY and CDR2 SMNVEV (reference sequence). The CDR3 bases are TGTGCCAGCAGTTCAAGACAGGGCGTAATTAATGAAAAACTGTTTTTT. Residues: CASSSRQGVINEKLFF.

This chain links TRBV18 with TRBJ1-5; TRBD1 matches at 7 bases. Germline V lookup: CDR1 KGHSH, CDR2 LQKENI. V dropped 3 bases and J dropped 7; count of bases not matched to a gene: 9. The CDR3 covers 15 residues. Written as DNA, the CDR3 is TGTGCCAGCTCACCGACCGGGACAGCCGGACAGCCCCAGCATTTT. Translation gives CASSPTGTAGQPQHF.

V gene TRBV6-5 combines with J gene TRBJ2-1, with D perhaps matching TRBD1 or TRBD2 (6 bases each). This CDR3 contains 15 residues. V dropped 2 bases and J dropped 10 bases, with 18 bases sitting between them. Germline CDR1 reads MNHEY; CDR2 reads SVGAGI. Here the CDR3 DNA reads TGTGCCAGCAGTTACAGTGGGGCTCGGAGGGGGGAGCAGTTCTTC. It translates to CASSYSGARRGEQFF.

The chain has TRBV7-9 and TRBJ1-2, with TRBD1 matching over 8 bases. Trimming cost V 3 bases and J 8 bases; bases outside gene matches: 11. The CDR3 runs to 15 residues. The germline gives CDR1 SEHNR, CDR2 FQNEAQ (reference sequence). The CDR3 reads CASSFQGQGERGYTF. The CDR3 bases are TGTGCCAGCAGCTTTCAAGGACAGGGCGAACGGGGCTACACCTTC.

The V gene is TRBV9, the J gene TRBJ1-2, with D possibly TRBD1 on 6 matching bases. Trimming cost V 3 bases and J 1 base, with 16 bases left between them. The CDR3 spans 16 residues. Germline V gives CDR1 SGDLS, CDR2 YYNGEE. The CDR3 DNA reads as TGTGCCAGCAGCGCGAGACAGGACAGTCTTAACTATGGCTACACCTTC. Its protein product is CASSARQDSLNYGYTF.

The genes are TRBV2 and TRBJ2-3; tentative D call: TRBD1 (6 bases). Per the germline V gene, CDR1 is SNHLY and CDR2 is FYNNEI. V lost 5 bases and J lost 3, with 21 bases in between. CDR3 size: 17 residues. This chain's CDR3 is CASSHIQGRGWTDTQYF. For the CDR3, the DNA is TGTGCCAGCAGTCACATACAGGGCAGGGGTTGGACAGATACGCAGTATTTT. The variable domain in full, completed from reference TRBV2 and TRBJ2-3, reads EPEVTQTPSHQVTQMGQEVILRCVPISNHLYFYWYRQILGQKVEFLVSFYNNEISEKSEIFDDQFSVERPDGSNFTLKIRSTKLEDSAMYFCASSHIQGRGWTDTQYFGPGTRLTVL.

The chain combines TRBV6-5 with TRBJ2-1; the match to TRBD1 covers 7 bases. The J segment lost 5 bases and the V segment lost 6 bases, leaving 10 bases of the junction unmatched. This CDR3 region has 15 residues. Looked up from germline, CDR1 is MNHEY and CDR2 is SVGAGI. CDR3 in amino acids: CASRTGPGSHNEQFF. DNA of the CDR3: TGTGCCAGCAGGACAGGGCCCGGGTCACACAATGAGCAGTTCTTC.

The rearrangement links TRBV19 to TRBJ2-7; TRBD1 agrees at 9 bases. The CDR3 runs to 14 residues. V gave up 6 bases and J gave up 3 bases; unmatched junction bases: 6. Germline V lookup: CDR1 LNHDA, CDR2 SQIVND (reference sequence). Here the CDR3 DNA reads TGTGCCAGTAGGAGGACAGGGGAAGGCTACGAGCAGTACTTC. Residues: CASRRTGEGYEQYF.

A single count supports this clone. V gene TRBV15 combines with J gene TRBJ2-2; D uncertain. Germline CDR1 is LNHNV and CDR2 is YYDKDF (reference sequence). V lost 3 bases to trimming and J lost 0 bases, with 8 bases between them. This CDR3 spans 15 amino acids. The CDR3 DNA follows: TGTGCCACCAGCAGGGGCGGACCGAACACCGGGGAGCTGTTTTTT. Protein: CATSRGGPNTGELFF.

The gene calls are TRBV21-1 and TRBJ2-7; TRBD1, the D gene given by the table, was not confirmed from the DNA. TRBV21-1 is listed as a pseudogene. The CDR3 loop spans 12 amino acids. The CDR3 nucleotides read TGTGCCAGCAACAGGCTCTCCTACGAGCAGTACTTC. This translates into CASNRLSYEQYF.

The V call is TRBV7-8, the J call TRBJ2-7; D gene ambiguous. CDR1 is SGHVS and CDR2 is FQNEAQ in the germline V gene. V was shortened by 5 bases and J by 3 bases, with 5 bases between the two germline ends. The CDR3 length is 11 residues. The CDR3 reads CASSLDYEQYF. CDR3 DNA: TGTGCCAGCAGCCTCGACTACGAGCAGTACTTC.

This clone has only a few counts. The CDR3 here is CASSLSGTSWSYEQYF. Here the CDR3 DNA reads TGTGCCAGCAGCTTAAGCGGGACTAGTTGGTCCTACGAGCAGTACTTC. V is TRBV7-2 and J is TRBJ2-7, with 8 bases fitting TRBD2. The CDR3 is made up of 16 amino acids. The V and J ends lost 2 bases and 1 base, in that order; junction bases with no gene match: 7. Germline values: CDR1 SGHTA, CDR2 FQGNSA.